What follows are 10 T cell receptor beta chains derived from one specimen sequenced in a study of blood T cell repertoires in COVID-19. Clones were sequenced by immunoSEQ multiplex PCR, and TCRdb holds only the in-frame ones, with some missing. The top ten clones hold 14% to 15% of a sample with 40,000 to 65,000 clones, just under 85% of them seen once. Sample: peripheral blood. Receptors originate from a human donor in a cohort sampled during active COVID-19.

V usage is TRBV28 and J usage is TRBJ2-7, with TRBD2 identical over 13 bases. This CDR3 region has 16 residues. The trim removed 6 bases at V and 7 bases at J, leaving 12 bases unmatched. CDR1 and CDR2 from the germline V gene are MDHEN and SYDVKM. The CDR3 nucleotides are TGTGCCAGCAGCTCCTCCGGGACTAGCGGGGAAGGGGAGCAGTACTTC. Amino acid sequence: CASSSSGTSGEGEQYF.

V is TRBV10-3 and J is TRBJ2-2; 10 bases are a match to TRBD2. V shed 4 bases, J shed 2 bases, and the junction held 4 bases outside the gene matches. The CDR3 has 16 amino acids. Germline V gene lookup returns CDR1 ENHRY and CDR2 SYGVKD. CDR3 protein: CAISGVAGGNTGELFF. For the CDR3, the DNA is TGTGCCATCAGTGGGGTAGCGGGGGGAAACACCGGGGAGCTGTTTTTT.

CDR3 nucleotide sequence: TGTGCCAGCAGTTTGACAGGGAATGGAAACACCATATATTTT. It encodes CASSLTGNGNTIYF. The V and J genes are TRBV27 and TRBJ1-3; 7 bases agree with TRBD1. The CDR3 covers 14 residues. V lost 3 bases to trimming and J lost 3 bases; unmatched junction nucleotides: 2. CDR1 is MNHEY, CDR2 SMNVEV, per germline (reference sequence).

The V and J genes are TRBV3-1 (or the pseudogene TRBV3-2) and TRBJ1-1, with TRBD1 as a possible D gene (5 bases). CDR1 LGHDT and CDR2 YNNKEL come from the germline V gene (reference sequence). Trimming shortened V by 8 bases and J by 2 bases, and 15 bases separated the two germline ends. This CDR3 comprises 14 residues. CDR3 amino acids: CASGYGGINTEAFF. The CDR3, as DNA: TGTGCCAGCGGGTACGGGGGGATCAACACTGAAGCTTTCTTT.

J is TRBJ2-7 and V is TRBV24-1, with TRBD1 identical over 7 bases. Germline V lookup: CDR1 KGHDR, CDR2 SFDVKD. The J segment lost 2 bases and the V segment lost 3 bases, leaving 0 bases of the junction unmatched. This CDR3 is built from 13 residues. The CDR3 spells CATSDTGAYEQYF. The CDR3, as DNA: TGTGCCACCAGTGATACAGGGGCCTACGAGCAGTACTTC.

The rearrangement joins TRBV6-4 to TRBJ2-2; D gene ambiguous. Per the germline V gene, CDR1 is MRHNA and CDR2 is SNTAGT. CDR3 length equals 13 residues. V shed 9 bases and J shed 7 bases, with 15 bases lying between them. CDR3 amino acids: CASTQTPGGELFF. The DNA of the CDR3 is TGTGCCAGTACCCAAACACCGGGCGGGGAGCTGTTTTTT.

CDR3 coding DNA: TGTGCCAGCAGTTGGGGCAGCGGGGGGTCCCAAGAGACCCAGTACTTC. It specifies CASSWGSGGSQETQYF. The V and J genes are TRBV6-5 and TRBJ2-5, with 9 nucleotides matching TRBD2. The CDR3 totals 16 residues. Germline V gives CDR1 MNHEY, CDR2 SVGAGI. V shed 4 bases, J shed 1 base, and the junction held 7 bases outside the gene matches.

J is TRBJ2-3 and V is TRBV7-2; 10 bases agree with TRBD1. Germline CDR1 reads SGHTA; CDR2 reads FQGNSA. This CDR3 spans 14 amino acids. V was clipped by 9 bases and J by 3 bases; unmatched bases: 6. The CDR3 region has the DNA TGTGCCAGTACCCGGGACAGGGGAACAGATACGCAGTATTTT. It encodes CASTRDRGTDTQYF.

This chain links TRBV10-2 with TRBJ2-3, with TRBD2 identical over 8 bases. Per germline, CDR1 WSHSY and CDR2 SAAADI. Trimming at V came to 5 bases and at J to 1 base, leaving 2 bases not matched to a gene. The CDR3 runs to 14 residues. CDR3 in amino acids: CASSQTSGTDTQYF. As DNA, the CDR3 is TGCGCCAGCAGTCAGACTAGCGGCACAGATACGCAGTATTTT.

The CDR3 here is CASSPQTGGTGANVLTF. In DNA, the CDR3 is TGTGCCAGCAGCCCCCAGACAGGGGGAACTGGGGCCAACGTCCTGACTTTC. V usage is TRBV7-6 and J usage is TRBJ2-6, with 9 positions matching TRBD1. This CDR3 is 17 amino acids long. Germline assignment: CDR1 SGHVS and CDR2 FNYEAQ. V lost 5 bases to trimming and J lost 2 bases; unmatched junction nucleotides: 7. The full variable domain, its missing parts supplied by reference TRBV7-6 and TRBJ2-6, is GAGVSQSPRYKVTKRGQDVALRCDPISGHVSLYWYRQALGQGPEFLTYFNYEAQQDKSGLPNDRFSAERPEGSISTLTIQRTEQRDSAMYRCASSPQTGGTGANVLTFGAGSRLTVL.